This is a list of T cell receptor beta chains from one sample in a study of human T cells and chemical hapten exposure. MiXCR, applied by TCRdb to the RACE reads, yields one record per CDR3 protein. The sample lists about 97,000 distinct CDR3 sequences, about 28% occurring once. The starting material was whole blood, obtained in connection with sensitization to the hapten diphenylcyclopropenone (DPC). The receptor set was obtained from a man aged 40-49 years with alopecia areata. Some clones in this sample may be carry-over from other donors' samples. Each CDR3 is given with its conserved first and last residue. D genes are given only for firm matches. Not every row has a clone size; where given, it reads once, few, many or a size class.

clone size	D gene	V gene	J gene	CDR3 DNA	CDR3 protein
many	-	TRBV29-1	TRBJ1-1	TGCAGCGTTGAAGCCGGGAGGACTGAAGCTTTCTTT	CSVEAGRTEAFF
-	-	TRBV10-3	TRBJ2-4	TGTGCCATCAGTGATCCCTTACAGCCGAAAAACATTCAGTACTTC	CAISDPLQPKNIQYF
-	-	TRBV3-1	TRBJ1-5	TGTGCCAGCAGCCGGTCAGGGAACAATCAGCCCCAGCATTTT	CASSRSGNNQPQHF
few	TRBD2	TRBV6-5	TRBJ2-1	TGTGCCAGCAGTTACGGGACTAGCGGGAACGGTGAGCAGTTCTTC	CASSYGTSGNGEQFF
-	-	TRBV24-1	TRBJ2-4	TGTGCCACCAGTGATTCAGGGTTAGCCAAAAACATTCAGTACTTC	CATSDSGLAKNIQYF
-	TRBD1	TRBV13	TRBJ1-1	TGTGCCAGCAGCGGAAGGGGACAGGGCGGCACTGAAGCTTTCTTT	CASSGRGQGGTEAFF
-	-	TRBV20-1	TRBJ2-4	TGCAGTGCACTCCCGGTGGCGGGGAATAAGGACATTCAGTACTTC	CSALPVAGNKDIQYF
-	-	TRBV7-9	TRBJ2-1	TGTGCCAGCAGCCGACAGTCAGGCTTCTCCTACAATGAGCAGTTCTTC	CASSRQSGFSYNEQFF
-	TRBD1	TRBV12-3/TRBV12-4	TRBJ1-5	TGTGCCAGCAGTAGGGACAGGGGGCTTCAGCCCCAGCATTTT	CASSRDRGLQPQHF
many	TRBD1	TRBV20-1	TRBJ2-7	TGCAGTGCCGATGGGGACAGCCAGCACGAGCAGTACTTC	CSADGDSQHEQYF
-	-	TRBV4-2	TRBJ2-7	TGTGCCAGCAGCCAAGATTGGCAGGGGAGCTCCTACGAGCAGTACTTC	CASSQDWQGSSYEQYF
-	TRBD1	TRBV20-1	TRBJ2-3	TGCAGTGCTAGTCCCCGGGACAGCAGCACAGATACGCAGTATTTT	CSASPRDSSTDTQYF
few	-	TRBV7-6	TRBJ1-1	TGTGCCAGCAGCTTAGCGGGCGGAGGGGGGGTAATGAACACTGAAGCTTTCTTT	CASSLAGGGGVMNTEAFF
-	-	TRBV5-1	TRBJ1-1	TGCGCCAGCAAAGAGGGGGTGACGGCAGGGCGGAACACTGAAGCTTTCTTT	CASKEGVTAGRNTEAFF
few	-	TRBV12-3/TRBV12-4	TRBJ1-4	TGTGCCAGCAGTTTAAAGGGGCGAGGTGAAAAACTGTTTTTT	CASSLKGRGEKLFF
-	TRBD2	TRBV12-3/TRBV12-4	TRBJ2-1	TGTGCCAGCAGTTTATCGGCTAGCGGGAGCAATGAGCAGTTCTTC	CASSLSASGSNEQFF
-	-	TRBV28	TRBJ1-1	TGTGCCAGCAGTTCCCGGGGGGGGTTCACTGAAGCTTTCTTT	CASSSRGGFTEAFF
-	-	TRBV2	TRBJ2-2	TGTGCCAGCAGTGAAGCGGGAGCCGGGCTAGCATCCACCGGGGAGCTGTTTTTT	CASSEAGAGLASTGELFF
few	-	TRBV7-2	TRBJ2-2	TGTGCCAGCAGCTTAGGAACTAGCCACGGGGAGCTGTTTTTT	CASSLGTSHGELFF
-	-	TRBV5-1	TRBJ2-3	TGCGCCAGCAGCTTGGATGCCCGCACAGATACGCAGTATTTT	CASSLDARTDTQYF
few	-	TRBV12-3/TRBV12-4	TRBJ2-7	TGTGCCAGCTCTCGTCCGTCTCAAGAGGAGCAGTACTTC	CASSRPSQEEQYF
few	-	TRBV18	TRBJ2-1	TGTGCCAGCTCACCCAGACCGGGCAGAGATGAGCAGTTCTTC	CASSPRPGRDEQFF
-	TRBD1	TRBV7-9	TRBJ2-1	TGTGCCAGCAGTCCCGGACAGGCGGACCCTTTCGGGCAGTTCTTC	CASSPGQADPFGQFF
few	-	TRBV6-5	TRBJ1-6	TGTGCCAGCAGTCCCGGACAGCTTAATTCACCCCTCCACTTT	CASSPGQLNSPLHF
-	TRBD1	TRBV28	TRBJ1-5	TGTGCCAGCGCGACAGGGAATCAGCCCCAGCATTTT	CASATGNQPQHF
few	TRBD2	TRBV15	TRBJ2-1	TGTGCCACCAGCAGAGCCAGCGGGAGTCACAATGAGCAGTTCTTC	CATSRASGSHNEQFF
many	-	TRBV12-3/TRBV12-4	TRBJ2-2	TGTGCCAGCAGTTCCCTTGGGGGTGCAGGGGAGCTGTTTTTT	CASSSLGGAGELFF
large	TRBD2	TRBV20-1	TRBJ2-7	TGCAGTGCTAGCGGCCGGGGACTAGCGGACTACGAGCAGTACTTC	CSASGRGLADYEQYF
few	TRBD1	TRBV6-6	TRBJ1-4	TGTGCCAGCAGACCCGGGACAGGGAAGATGTTTTTT	CASRPGTGKMFF
-	TRBD2	TRBV13	TRBJ2-7	TGTGCCAGCAGCCCAGCCCTAGCGGGAGTCTCCTACGAGCAGTACTTC	CASSPALAGVSYEQYF
few	-	TRBV20-1	TRBJ2-1	TGCAGTGCTAGGCAACTAGGTGGGTCCTACAATGAGCAGTTCTTC	CSARQLGGSYNEQFF
many	TRBD1	TRBV23-1	TRBJ2-1	TGCGCCACAAGCCGGATGACAGGGGTGAACACTGAGCAGTTCTTC	CATSRMTGVNTEQFF
-	TRBD1	TRBV4-1	TRBJ2-7	TGCGCCAGCAGTCGGAAACAGGGGGAGACCTACGAGCAGTACTTC	CASSRKQGETYEQYF